The source of this TCR beta chain is a study of T cells in Graves' hyperthyroidism and ophthalmopathy. As for the study in general: Peripheral blood was drawn at first diagnosis, prior to all treatment.

Approximately 9.3 ml of fresh peripheral blood supplied the PBMCs. The CDR3 extends over 14 amino acids. Trimming left V 8 bases short and J 2 bases short, with 12 bases between. The germline gives CDR1 SGHAT, CDR2 FQNNGV. TCR beta CDR3 sequences were amplified from RNA transcripts. HTBI primers were employed in a first-round RT-PCR of the TCR CDR3. TCRdb passed the multiplex PCR reads through MiXCR, listing each CDR3 protein once. The table includes a few hundred thousand distinct CDR3 sequences, 15% to 20% detected once. General study points: Before onset, by a median of around six months, the model predicted ophthalmopathy.

As regards this clonotype: The antigen is unknown.

V and J are TRBV11-2 and TRBJ1-4; D unresolved. This TCR derives from a man aged 45-65 years with Graves' ophthalmopathy. Material: blood. This chain's CDR3 is CASARGLTNEKLFF. Here the CDR3 DNA reads TGTGCCAGCGCCCGAGGGTTGACTAATGAAAAACTGTTTTTT.